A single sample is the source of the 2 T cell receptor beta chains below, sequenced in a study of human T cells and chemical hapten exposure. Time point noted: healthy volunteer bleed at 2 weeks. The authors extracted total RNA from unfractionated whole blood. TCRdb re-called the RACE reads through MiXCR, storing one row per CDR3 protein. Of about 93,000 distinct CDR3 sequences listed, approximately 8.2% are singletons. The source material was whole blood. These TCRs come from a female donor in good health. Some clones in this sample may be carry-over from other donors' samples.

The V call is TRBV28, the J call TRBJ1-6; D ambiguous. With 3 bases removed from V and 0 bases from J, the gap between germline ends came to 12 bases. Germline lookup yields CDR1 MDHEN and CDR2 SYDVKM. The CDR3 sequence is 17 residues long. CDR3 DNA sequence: TGTGCCAGCAGTTTGAATCAATGGAGCTCCTATAATTCACCCCTCCACTTT. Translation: CASSLNQWSSYNSPLHF.

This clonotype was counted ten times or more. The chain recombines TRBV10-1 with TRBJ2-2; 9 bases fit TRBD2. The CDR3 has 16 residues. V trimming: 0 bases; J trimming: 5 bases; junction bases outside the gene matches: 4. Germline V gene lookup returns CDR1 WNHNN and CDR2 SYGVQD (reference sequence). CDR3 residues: CASSESRREGTGELFF. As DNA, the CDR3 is TGCGCCAGCAGTGAGTCGAGGCGGGAGGGGACCGGGGAGCTGTTTTTT.